This T cell receptor beta chain was found in a study of cytomegalovirus exposure and HLA in healthy donors (TCRdb year 2017). Turning to the overall study: In an earlier analysis of roughly 590 of the donors, 276 Gb of sequence data and 90 million to 120 million unique TCR beta sequences from approximately 180 million T cells were reported. Roughly 300 gigabases of sequencing data and around 85 million unique TCR sequences made up an early release that covered under 750 HLA-typed donors. Of the approximately 400 genotyped donors, over 80% were placed in the genetic ancestry cluster associated with self-reported Caucasian donors. The aim of the study was to test whether cataloging public T cell receptors could identify signatures of past pathogen exposure. Using immunosequencing, the study profiled T cell repertoires from approximately 700 subjects and related those repertoires to cytomegalovirus serostatus. A separate validation cohort of roughly 130 different subjects was used in addition to the roughly 670-subject first cohort. To predict cytomegalovirus infection status, the study brought together high-throughput TCR immunosequencing, statistical association of individual TCRs with disease status, and machine learning. A later analysis re-examined previously published TCR beta repertoires from hundreds of donors and added high-resolution HLA genotyping to investigate patterns of TCR occurrence. In the later analysis, no new phenotypic data were used to find candidate immune exposures; instead, reliance was placed on TCR beta sequences and their occurrence across donors. In an earlier analysis of 587 of the donors, high-throughput TCR beta sequencing was used to judge whether each TCR beta V gene segment behaved as functional or pseudogenic. Donor age, sex, ethnicity and CMV serostatus were compiled alongside the repertoire data. A later genetic analysis used genome-wide SNP genotypes for about three fifths of the 666 donors, treating that subset as a discovery cohort. All discovery cohort repertoires had been generated using a single sequencing platform. HLA typing covered class I and class II loci at four-digit resolution. The number of donors typed differed by locus, with 629-630 for A, B, C, DRB1 and DQB1, around 500 for DQA1, 600 to 610 for DPA1, and some 440 for DPB1. Because of strong linkage in the cohort, roughly five DR-DQ haplotypes were treated as single units for association and clustering. On average, roughly 240,000 unique TCR beta nucleotide sequences were sequenced per donor among more than 350 genotyped donors of the cohort, with 15% to 20% of those sequences being non-productive. Findings and caveats that apply to the study as a whole: A further reported finding was that TCR beta sequences accurately predicted the HLA-A and HLA-B alleles for most subjects in the first cohort. The only immune exposure information available for the cohort was CMV serostatus. Specific HLA alleles were associated with 16,951 TCR beta sequences at a false discovery rate of 0.05 in a later analysis. Broadly in line with IMGT annotations, most TCR beta V segments showed up in productive rearrangements about 87% or about 30% of the time in an earlier analysis of 587 of the donors. An association between a missense DCLRE1C variant and V-gene and J-gene trimming of TCR beta chains was found in a later genetic analysis and replicated in an independent cohort. Compared with equally common non-associated chains, HLA-associated TCR beta chains in a later analysis were more clonally expanded and had lower generation probabilities. In both the original and validation cohorts, the classifier was reported to diagnose cytomegalovirus status with high specificity and sensitivity. The authors suggested that the approach could potentially be extended to other disease states and immunological phenotypes. Linkage disequilibrium might explain the correlated functional status among segregating V segments, but an unknown experimental factor could not be excluded. In the study, approximately 150 TCR beta chains were listed as associated with cytomegalovirus. A cluster of highly shared sequence variants was judged likely to be a technical artifact of the sequencing pipeline. Assigning TCR associations to individual alleles was difficult when HLA alleles, especially DR and DQ, strongly co-occurred. Because counts were too low, about 15 rarely observed V segments, including chromosome 9 orphons, were left out of the earlier analysis of several hundred of the donors. In a later analysis, most CMV-associated TCR beta chains were found to appear HLA-restricted, with HLA associations seemingly driven largely by CMV exposure. This cohort had only TCR beta chains sequenced, and the lack of alpha or paired-chain data limited which features could be detected. Because some donors lacked HLA typing at each locus, the association tests relied only on the typed subset. Some IMGT-functional V segments, including TRBV6-2 and TRBV6-3, could not be distinguished by the 87-base-pair reads and were therefore excluded. While some public TCRs were present in many individuals, most TCR sequences turned up only very rarely across donors. In a later analysis, TCR association rates were found to vary across HLA loci, with the most associated TCRs seen for DRB1 alleles and the fewest for HLA-C alleles. A later analysis reported that several top co-occurrence clusters appeared linked to parvovirus B19, influenza, CMV and Epstein-Barr virus. Roughly uniform sequencing depth across donors was assumed in presence/absence analyses, although this assumption may not hold. A few of the identified cytomegalovirus-associated TCR beta chains were confirmed in vitro to be specific for cytomegalovirus antigens. In a later genetic analysis, fewer N-insertions in productive TCRs were reported among donors in an Asian-associated ancestry cluster than the approximately 630-donor mean.

The cohort comprised around 700 healthy bone marrow donors. All cohort members were sampled while nominally healthy, although unrecorded immune exposures were likely present. The donor was CMV seronegative and was included in the group of a few hundred seronegative cohort members. A peripheral blood sample was provided by each donor, and peripheral blood mononuclear cells were used for TCR beta sequencing. Genomic DNA was extracted from the blood cell samples with the Qiagen DNeasy Blood Extraction Kit. A word on this clone: No antigen is known for it. No base qualities exist here, and no much larger clone lies one base off it.

According to the germline V gene, CDR1 reads SGHVS and CDR2 reads FNYEAQ. The cysteine opens and the phenylalanine closes a CDR3 of 13 amino acids. This entry keeps only the CDR3 DNA: 39 bases, framed from base 1. The trim is 5 bases for V and 5 bases for J, with a gap of 12 bases between the germline ends. The library was produced with the immunoSEQ multiplex PCR assay. A mixture of 60 forward primers for TCR Vbeta segments and 13 reverse primers for TCR Jbeta segments was used in the multiplex PCR. A multiplex PCR assay on genomic DNA amplified the CDR3 region of rearranged TCR beta genes. The Illumina HiSeq System was used to sequence the amplified TCR beta libraries as 87-base-pair reads. Processing in the source paper ran as follows. In a later analysis, some 80 million unique TCR beta chains were counted across the roughly 610 repertoires, and some 10 million of these chains were shared by at least two donors. Raw reads were error-corrected and collapsed into unique sequences by a nearest-neighbor algorithm in which closely related sequences were merged to remove PCR and sequencing errors. To assign V, D and J gene segments, CDR3 sequences were aligned to IMGT reference sequences. For a sequence to be retained, a match of at least six nucleotides to both a V gene segment and a J gene segment was required. A rearrangement counted as productive if the CDR3 had no stop codons and remained in frame with V and J, and every other rearrangement counted as non-productive. CDR3 was defined according to IMGT convention as the region running from the second conserved V-encoded cysteine to the conserved J-encoded phenylalanine. The earlier analysis of about 570 of the donors excluded any sequence lacking an unambiguous match to a single V gene segment. In an earlier analysis of roughly 600 of the donors, a V segment was called functional when productive rearrangements were above 56.7%, and segregating when the standard deviation between donors exceeded 5%. A statistical classification framework was developed to diagnose cytomegalovirus status using the catalog of TCR beta chain sequences. A later analysis assigned V and J genes by comparing TCR nucleotide sequences with IMGT/GENE-DB human TR gene sequences. Using the TCRdist pipeline, a later analysis assigned CDR3 sequences along with most-parsimonious VDJ recombination scenarios. In a later analysis, each TCR beta chain was defined by its CDR3 amino acid sequence together with its V-gene family, and reads without a unique V-gene family were excluded. As a way to deal with suspected cross-contamination and a sequencing artifact, a later analysis dropped over 550 nucleotide sequences that were highly shared and had low generation probability. For each public chain, a later analysis derived a clonal expansion index from normalized ranks of inferred template counts within each repertoire. In a later analysis, generation probabilities were computed using a VDJ recombination model fitted to out-of-frame rearrangements, and the results were checked against IGoR. A later analysis scored TCR-TCR, TCR-HLA and TCR-CMV co-occurrence with hypergeometric tests, applying a repertoire-size bias correction to TCR pairs. To estimate false discovery rates, a later analysis permuted the HLA or CMV assignments 20 times. A later analysis grouped co-occurring TCRs with DBSCAN, adding TCRdist sequence similarity when clustering within HLA-allele-positive subsets. For co-occurrence clustering, repertoires with fewer than 30,000 or more than 120,000 public chains were excluded, along with about five repertoires with anomalous nucleotide sharing. This is the immuneACCESS table as TCRdb keeps it, with only in-frame sequences that have V and J called. A part of the clones is gone; compared with another copy, unresolved V genes explain less than half, and the rest is unexplained. The V and J calls and clone size are taken from that table; D and trimming were inferred from the DNA. Present in this sample are approximately 90,000 clones, 60% to 80% of which were seen just once. About 3.8% of the sample comes from the top ten.

The chain uses TRBV7-6 and TRBJ1-2, and perhaps TRBD1 as D gene, on 5 matching bases. Sequenced: PBMCs. This sequence was found in a man younger than 45 in good health and CMV-seronegative. The CDR3 is CASSPRGVYGYTF. The nucleotide sequence is TGTGCCAGCAGCCCAAGGGGTGTATATGGCTACACCTTC.